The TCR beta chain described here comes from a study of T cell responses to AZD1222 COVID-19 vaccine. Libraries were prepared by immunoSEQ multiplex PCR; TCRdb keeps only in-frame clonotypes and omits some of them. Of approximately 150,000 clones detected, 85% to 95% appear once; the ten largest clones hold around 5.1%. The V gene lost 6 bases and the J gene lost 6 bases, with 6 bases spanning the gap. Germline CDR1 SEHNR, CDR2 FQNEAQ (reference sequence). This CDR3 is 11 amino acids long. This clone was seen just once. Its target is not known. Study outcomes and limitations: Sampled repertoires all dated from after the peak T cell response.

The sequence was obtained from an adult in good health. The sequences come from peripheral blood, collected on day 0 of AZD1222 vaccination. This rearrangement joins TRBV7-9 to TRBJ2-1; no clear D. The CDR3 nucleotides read TGTGCCAGCAGTTGGGGCAATGAGCAGTTCTTC. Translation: CASSWGNEQFF.